The T cell receptor beta chain under discussion was sequenced for a study of cytomegalovirus exposure and HLA in healthy donors. Study information: In an earlier analysis, approximately 120 million unique TCR beta sequences were found from some 200 million T cells.

The PCR made use of 60 Vbeta and 13 Jbeta primers. The data were produced by immunoSEQ multiplex PCR, yet TCRdb's version contains in-frame clones alone and is incomplete. The data contain about 150,000 clones, 64% of them singletons. This clone was picked up a small number of times. Germline loops: CDR1 MDHEN, CDR2 SYDVKM. The CDR3 consists of 17 residues. Trimming removed 3 bases from V and 8 bases from J, with 25 bases in between. The chain carries TRBV28 and TRBJ1-2; possibly TRBD1 for D (5 bases). This sequence originates from a woman aged 25 to 39 in good health and CMV-seropositive. The sequenced sample consisted of PBMCs. The DNA for the CDR3 is TGTGCCAGCAGTTTTGGGACCCGGGGAGGTTTTAAGGAGGGCTACACCTTC. This encodes CASSFGTRGGFKEGYTF.